Listed here is a single TCR beta chain. This sample was taken from a study of blood T cells in healthy people across ages. The use of a sample-barcoded 5' primer and a J-beta primer mix characterized a second PCR of roughly 7 to 11 cycles. All cDNA molecules were each tagged by a template-switch adaptor with 12 random nucleotides. Each CDR3 protein is one row after TCRdb ran MiXCR on the 5' RACE reads. Among approximately 690,000 distinct CDR3 sequences listed, 58% were seen once. The receptor comes from a man in his 60s in good health. The sequenced sample consisted of blood.

DNA for the CDR3: TGTGCCAGCAGCCAAGTTCGGGGGGGGGCCGAGTTCTTC. Amino acid sequence: CASSQVRGGAEFF. This chain uses TRBV3-1 with TRBJ2-1; 8 positions agree with TRBD2. V shed 1 base and J 14 bases; nucleotides not matched to a gene: 7. CDR1 and CDR2 from the germline V gene are LGHDT and YNNKEL (reference sequence). The CDR3 length is 13 residues.